The 16 T cell receptor beta chains listed next were all sequenced from one sample in a study of control samples from healthy donors and cancer patients. Data came from immunoSEQ multiplex PCR; TCRdb stores just in-frame clones and leaves some out. The sample holds roughly 130,000 clones, more than 70% seen once. Source material: blood. The receptors stem from a man in his fifties or sixties in good health.

This clone was observed a handful of times. The V gene is TRBV25-1, the J gene TRBJ1-3; TRBD1 matches 7 bases. After removal of 7 bases from V and 0 bases from J, the junction contained 6 bases not matched to a gene. The CDR3 extends over 15 amino acids. Looked up from germline, CDR1 is MGHDK and CDR2 is SYGVNS. This CDR3 is CASTGTDFSGNTIYF. In nucleotides, the CDR3 is TGTGCCAGCACCGGGACAGATTTCTCTGGAAACACCATATATTTT.

This chain links TRBV25-1 with TRBJ2-1; 7 bases line up with TRBD1. There are 14 residues in the CDR3. The V gene's germline CDR1 is MGHDK and CDR2 SYGVNS. The V segment lost 4 bases and the J segment 5 bases; nucleotides outside the gene matches: 5. This CDR3 is CASSVQGSHNEQFF. CDR3 sequence (DNA): TGTGCCAGCAGTGTACAGGGGTCGCACAATGAGCAGTTCTTC.

This CDR3 reads CASSEAKGADYGYTF. DNA of the CDR3: TGTGCCAGCAGTGAAGCGAAGGGGGCCGACTATGGCTACACCTTC. The genes are TRBV6-1 and TRBJ1-2; 7 bases match TRBD1. CDR1 and CDR2 (germline): MNHNS, SASEGT. The CDR3 is made up of 15 amino acids. The trim removed 0 bases at V and 3 bases at J, leaving 4 bases unmatched.

The gene calls are TRBV5-8 and TRBJ1-2; D gene uncertain. The germline gives CDR1 SGHTS, CDR2 YDEGEE. Trimming left V 2 bases short and J 4 bases short, with 9 bases between. This CDR3 region has 13 residues. DNA of the CDR3: TGTGCCAGCAGCTTATGGACGAGCTATGGCTACACCTTC. This sequence encodes CASSLWTSYGYTF.

The chain carries TRBV10-2 and TRBJ1-5; possibly TRBD1 for D (5 bases). V lost 4 bases, J lost 4 bases, and 11 bases lay in between. CDR3 length equals 14 residues. Germline lookup yields CDR1 WSHSY and CDR2 SAAADI. The CDR3 DNA reads TGCGCCAGCAGTGGGGGGGGACGAAATCAGCCCCAGCATTTT. Protein product: CASSGGGRNQPQHF.

The chain employs TRBV2 and TRBJ1-5; 10 nucleotides match TRBD1. The CDR3 spans 15 residues. Losses at the gene ends were 1 base for V and 8 bases for J; bases not matched to a gene: 5. The germline gives CDR1 SNHLY, CDR2 FYNNEI. CDR3 region: CASSEGGQGLEPQHF. The CDR3 nucleotides read TGTGCCAGCAGTGAAGGGGGACAGGGGTTGGAGCCCCAGCATTTT.

This sequence joins TRBV6-5 and TRBJ2-1, with D perhaps matching TRBD1 (6 bases). CDR1 is MNHEY and CDR2 is SVGAGI in the germline V gene. Trimming stripped 11 bases from V and 5 bases from J, with 16 bases between. This CDR3 is built from 13 residues. CDR3 sequence (DNA): TGTGCCGTGAGACAGGTGGGGGACAATGAGCAGTTCTTC. Its translation is CAVRQVGDNEQFF.

This chain connects TRBV10-3 to TRBJ2-2; no definite D call. V was clipped by 0 bases and J by 7 bases, with 6 bases between them. CDR3 size: 13 residues. Germline assignment: CDR1 ENHRY and CDR2 SYGVKD. CDR3 in DNA: TGTGCCATCAGTGAGTCTGGGGTCGGGGAGCTGTTTTTT. Protein sequence: CAISESGVGELFF.

The chain recombines TRBV15 with TRBJ2-1; D not certain. This CDR3 is 11 amino acids long. The V gene's germline CDR1 is LNHNV and CDR2 YYDKDF (reference sequence). V was trimmed by 3 bases and J by 6 bases, leaving 3 bases between them. CDR3 DNA: TGTGCCACCAGCAGCAGCAATGAGCAGTTCTTC. This encodes CATSSSNEQFF.

This chain links TRBV19 with TRBJ1-6; D is perhaps TRBD1 (6 bases). V lost 7 bases, J lost 3 bases, and 10 bases lay in between. Germline values: CDR1 LNHDA, CDR2 SQIVND (reference sequence). The CDR3 covers 14 residues. The CDR3 loop is CASTPDSYNSPLHF. The CDR3 DNA sequence: TGTGCCAGTACTCCGGACAGCTATAATTCACCCCTCCACTTT.

The V call is TRBV7-8, the J call TRBJ1-5; D is unclear. V shed 8 bases and J shed 0 bases, with 20 bases lying between them. Germline lookup yields CDR1 SGHVS and CDR2 FQNEAQ. The CDR3 extends over 17 amino acids. CDR3 amino acids: CASSSSRGKYSNQPQHF. For the CDR3, the DNA is TGTGCCAGCTCTTCATCACGGGGTAAATATAGCAATCAGCCCCAGCATTTT.

The chain combines TRBV7-2 with TRBJ2-3, with D possibly TRBD2 on 5 matching bases. This CDR3 region has 16 residues. Germline lookup yields CDR1 SGHTA and CDR2 FQGNSA. Trimming stripped 3 bases from V and 4 bases from J, with 17 bases between. CDR3 loop: CASSFLGSVVPDTQYF. In DNA, the CDR3 is TGTGCCAGCAGCTTCCTGGGTAGCGTGGTACCAGATACGCAGTATTTT.

This chain joins TRBV5-1 and TRBJ1-1; TRBD1 might be the D (5 bases). There are 15 residues in the CDR3. Germline CDR1 and CDR2: SGHRS and YFSETQ. Trimming shortened V by 0 bases and J by 1 base, and 10 bases separated the two germline ends. The CDR3 loop reads CASSLEGRTNTEAFF. CDR3 nucleotide sequence: TGCGCCAGCAGCTTGGAGGGGCGGACGAACACTGAAGCTTTCTTT.

The J gene is TRBJ1-2, the V gene TRBV19, with no clear D. The CDR3 runs to 12 residues. The germline V and J ends were trimmed by 6 bases and 5 bases, with 10 bases remaining between them. CDR1 and CDR2 from the germline V gene are LNHDA and SQIVND (reference sequence). DNA for the CDR3: TGTGCCAGTAGATACGGTGAATATGGCTACACCTTC. Its translation: CASRYGEYGYTF. The whole variable domain, filled in from reference TRBV19 and TRBJ1-2, reads DGGITQSPKYLFRKEGQNVTLSCEQNLNHDAMYWYRQDPGQGLRLIYYSQIVNDFQKGDIAEGYSVSREKKESFPLTVTSAQKNPTAFYLCASRYGEYGYTFGSGTRLTVV.

The chain has TRBV3-1 (or the pseudogene TRBV3-2) and TRBJ2-2, with no clear D. Trimming removed 0 bases at V and 7 bases at J, with 9 bases between. CDR1 is LGHDT, CDR2 YNNKEL, per germline (reference sequence). The CDR3 runs 14 residues. DNA for the CDR3: TGTGCCAGCAGCCAAGACCTTGTTTTCGGGGAGCTGTTTTTT. It encodes CASSQDLVFGELFF.

V is TRBV3-1 (or the pseudogene TRBV3-2) and J is TRBJ2-5, with D maybe TRBD2 (5 bases). V was trimmed by 2 bases and J by 0 bases, leaving 19 bases between them. The CDR3 has 18 amino acids. From germline, CDR1 is LGHDT and CDR2 YNNKEL (reference sequence). CDR3 nucleotide sequence: TGTGCCAGCAGCCAAAGTATAATCAGCGGCGGCGACCAAGAGACCCAGTACTTC. It encodes CASSQSIISGGDQETQYF.